A single sample gave rise to the 10 T cell receptor beta chains below, sequenced in a study of PD-1 blockade in mismatch repair-deficient tumors. Data came from immunoSEQ multiplex PCR; TCRdb stores just in-frame clones and leaves some out. This table holds about 3,500 clones, 60% to 85% found once. Time point given: archival surgical resection tumor tissue. The sequences come from primary tumor tissue, collected from a patient treated with pembrolizumab. These receptors were collected from an adult with mismatch repair-deficient cancer.

The chain recombines TRBV6-6 with TRBJ1-5, with TRBD1 identical over 8 bases. The CDR3 loop spans 14 amino acids. Trimming cost V 6 bases and J 7 bases; bases outside gene matches: 8. The V gene's germline CDR1 is MNHNY and CDR2 SVGAGI (reference sequence). CDR3 DNA: TGTGCCAGCAGACTCGGACAGGGCCCCCAGCCCCAGCATTTT. Protein: CASRLGQGPQPQHF.

A single count supports this clone. V is TRBV7-3 and J is TRBJ2-1; possible D gene TRBD2, 6 bases. This CDR3 is built from 15 residues. Trimming removed 5 bases from V and 3 bases from J, with 14 bases in between. CDR1 is SGHTA and CDR2 is FQGTGA in the germline V gene. The CDR3: CASSAMRDGYNEQFF. The CDR3 bases are TGTGCCAGCAGCGCAATGCGGGATGGCTACAATGAGCAGTTCTTC.

V gene TRBV2 combines with J gene TRBJ1-2, with D possibly being TRBD1 (6 bases). V was pared by 8 bases and J by 2 bases, with 18 bases between. The CDR3 sequence is 15 residues long. Germline V gives CDR1 SNHLY, CDR2 FYNNEI. The CDR3 coding sequence is TGTGCCAGCGCTATAGACAGGCAGACAAACTATGGCTACACCTTC. Amino acid sequence: CASAIDRQTNYGYTF.

J is TRBJ2-7 and V is TRBV5-1; 7 bases fit TRBD1. Trimming took 2 bases from V and 2 from J; bases not matched to a gene: 7. This CDR3 spans 15 amino acids. In germline, CDR1 is SGHRS, CDR2 YFSETQ. CDR3 protein: CASSFGTVETYEQYF. CDR3 bases: TGCGCCAGCAGCTTCGGGACAGTAGAAACCTACGAGCAGTACTTC.

The table lists this clone with a count of one. This sequence joins TRBV27 and TRBJ1-5; 9 bases map to TRBD1. CDR1 and CDR2 (germline): MNHEY, SMNVEV (reference sequence). This CDR3 contains 15 residues. Unmatched junction bases numbered 2, after V lost 1 base and J lost 4 bases. CDR3 in amino acids: CASSLWGQGNQPQHF. DNA of the CDR3: TGTGCCAGCAGTTTATGGGGACAGGGAAATCAGCCCCAGCATTTT.

The V call is TRBV14, the J call TRBJ2-7; 7 nucleotides line up with TRBD2. The CDR3 is 17 residues long. J lost 4 bases, V lost 4 bases, and 16 bases had no gene match. Per germline, CDR1 SGHDN and CDR2 FVKESK. CDR3: CASSRPAGAILRYEQYF. The CDR3 DNA follows: TGTGCCAGCAGCCGCCCCGCGGGAGCTATCTTAAGATACGAGCAGTACTTC.

CDR3 in amino acids: CASSSSNINTGELFF. The CDR3 nucleotides are TGCGCCAGCAGCTCCTCGAACATAAACACCGGGGAGCTGTTTTTT. The chain employs TRBV5-1 and TRBJ2-2; no reliable D call. The CDR3 loop spans 15 amino acids. Germline lookup yields CDR1 SGHRS and CDR2 YFSETQ. Between the trimmed V and J ends, which lost 3 bases and 2 bases, there was a span of 11 bases.

This rearrangement joins TRBV6-1 to TRBJ2-2, with TRBD2 matching over 9 bases. CDR1 and CDR2 (germline): MNHNS, SASEGT. V shed 1 base and J 8 bases; nucleotides not matched to a gene: 8. The CDR3 totals 16 residues. In nucleotides, the CDR3 is TGTGCCAGCAGTGAAGGCCTAGCGGGATCAATGGGGGAGCTGTTTTTT. Its protein product is CASSEGLAGSMGELFF.

The chain joins TRBV7-2 to TRBJ2-5; 12 positions agree with TRBD2. V dropped 3 bases and J dropped 4; count of bases not matched to a gene: 3. Looked up from germline, CDR1 is SGHTA and CDR2 is FQGNSA. The CDR3 loop spans 15 amino acids. The CDR3 DNA is TGTGCCAGCAGCTTTGGACTAGCGGGGCGAGAGACCCAGTACTTC. It codes for CASSFGLAGRETQYF.

V usage is TRBV15 and J usage is TRBJ1-5; 7 bases are a match to TRBD1. Germline-derived CDR1 and CDR2 are LNHNV and YYDKDF (reference sequence). V lost 0 bases, J lost 2 bases, and 1 base stayed unmatched. The CDR3 length is 15 residues. This CDR3 is CATSRDDRGNQPQHF. The DNA for the CDR3 is TGTGCCACCAGCAGAGACGACAGGGGCAATCAGCCCCAGCATTTT. The full variable domain, in which reference TRBV15 and TRBJ1-5 provide the parts outside the CDR3, is DAMVIQNPRYQVTQFGKPVTLSCSQTLNHNVMYWYQQKSSQAPKLLFHYYDKDFNNEADTPDNFQSRRPNTSFCFLDIRSPGLGDTAMYLCATSRDDRGNQPQHFGDGTRLSIL.